What follows are 10 T cell receptor beta chains derived from one specimen sequenced in a study of T-cell reconstitution after alpha-beta-depleted transplantation in children. Unique molecular identifiers were incorporated when the TCRbeta library was constructed. MiXCR, run by TCRdb on the PCR reads, gives a single entry per CDR3 protein. The table shows almost 250,000 distinct CDR3 sequences, with about 25% occurring only once. The starting material was PBMCs, obtained before TCRalphabeta/CD19-depleted stem cell transplant. The receptors were gathered from a girl aged 2 to 10 with Fanconi anemia, due to receive a stem cell transplant.

There are many counts of this clonotype. The chain joins TRBV29-1 to TRBJ1-4; 9 nucleotides agree with TRBD1. The J segment lost 10 bases and the V segment lost 1 base, leaving 10 bases of the junction unmatched. The germline gives CDR1 SQVTM, CDR2 ANQGSEA. The CDR3 contains 15 residues. The DNA of the CDR3 is TGCAGCGTTGAAGCCTTGGGGACAGGGCCGGGAAAACTGTTTTTT. It specifies CSVEALGTGPGKLFF. Looking up the rest from reference TRBV29-1 and TRBJ1-4 gives the full variable domain: SAVISQKPSRDICQRGTSLTIQCQVDSQVTMMFWYRQQPGQSLTLIATANQGSEATYESGFVIDKFPISRPNLTFSTLTVSNMSPEDSSIYLCSVEALGTGPGKLFFGSGTQLSVL.

The chain employs TRBV7-3 and TRBJ2-5, with 11 bases lining up with TRBD2. The J segment lost 5 bases and the V segment lost 5 bases, leaving 10 bases of the junction unmatched. Per the germline V gene, CDR1 is SGHTA and CDR2 is FQGTGA. CDR3 length equals 16 residues. The chain's CDR3 is CASSLNQWTSGETQYF. CDR3 sequence (DNA): TGTGCCAGCAGCCTTAATCAGTGGACTAGCGGGGAGACCCAGTACTTC.

In its sample, this clonotype was seen many times. The chain employs TRBV4-2 and TRBJ2-3; 7 nucleotides line up with TRBD2. This CDR3 contains 16 residues. The germline V gene encodes CDR1 LGHNA and CDR2 YNFKEQ. Unmatched junction bases numbered 9, after V lost 2 bases and J lost 4 bases. CDR3 sequence reads: CASSQFAAGEADTQYF. The CDR3 DNA is TGTGCCAGCAGCCAATTCGCCGCGGGAGAAGCAGATACGCAGTATTTT.

This clonotype appeared many times. The V gene is TRBV6-6, the J gene TRBJ2-7; D gene ambiguous. V lost 6 bases and J 7 bases, leaving 19 bases between the germline ends. This CDR3 comprises 14 residues. CDR1 is MNHNY and CDR2 is SVGAGI in the germline V gene (reference sequence). The CDR3 protein is CASSASGDGREQYF. CDR3 sequence (DNA): TGTGCCAGCAGCGCCAGTGGGGATGGGCGGGAGCAGTACTTC.

This clonotype was observed many times. The chain couples TRBV20-1 to TRBJ2-7; D may be TRBD2 (5 bases). Trimming removed 3 bases at V and 3 bases at J, with 12 bases between. Germline V lookup: CDR1 DFQATT, CDR2 SNEGSKA (reference sequence). CDR3 length: 13 residues. The CDR3, as DNA: TGCAGTGCTAGTTATGAGGGAAACTACGAGCAGTACTTC. Amino acids: CSASYEGNYEQYF.

V and J are TRBV28 and TRBJ1-1; D is undetermined. In germline, CDR1 is MDHEN, CDR2 SYDVKM. The CDR3 is made up of 15 amino acids. Trimming removed 2 bases from V and 0 bases from J, with 10 bases in between. The CDR3 here is CASSLVGRMNTEAFF. CDR3 coding DNA: TGTGCCAGCAGTTTAGTCGGCAGGATGAACACTGAAGCTTTCTTT.

The V call is TRBV20-1, the J call TRBJ2-7; 9 bases match TRBD1. The V gene's germline CDR1 is DFQATT and CDR2 SNEGSKA (reference sequence). The CDR3 sequence is 15 residues long. Trimming cost V 4 bases and J 2 bases; bases outside gene matches: 9. The CDR3 loop is CSATEPGQGAYEQYF. Here the CDR3 DNA reads TGCAGTGCTACCGAACCGGGACAGGGAGCCTACGAGCAGTACTTC.

The V call is TRBV29-1, the J call TRBJ2-7; TRBD2 matches at 14 bases. Germline-derived CDR1 and CDR2 are SQVTM and ANQGSEA. The CDR3 is made up of 17 amino acids. V shed 6 bases, J shed 1 base, and the junction held 11 bases outside the gene matches. The CDR3 DNA reads as TGCAGCGTGATAGGGACCCGGACTAGCGGGAGGTCCTACGAGCAGTACTTC. Its translation is CSVIGTRTSGRSYEQYF.

The gene calls are TRBV29-1 and TRBJ2-1; maybe TRBD1 (5 bases). The V and J ends lost 1 base and 0 bases respectively, with 13 bases between them. Germline loops: CDR1 SQVTM, CDR2 ANQGSEA. There are 16 residues in the CDR3. Here the CDR3 reads CSVEAAGRSSYNEQFF. For the CDR3, the DNA is TGCAGCGTTGAAGCGGCAGGGCGGAGCTCCTACAATGAGCAGTTCTTC.

Note on this clonotype: A much larger clone sits a single nucleotide away, making a read error possible. The conserved final phenylalanine or tryptophan is absent from the CDR3, which likely points to a read error. CDR3 bases: TGCAGCGTTGAGGCTAGCGGGAGGTACGAGCAGTACTGC. Encoded protein: CSVEASGRYEQYC. The V call is TRBV29-1, the J call TRBJ2-7, with 11 bases matching TRBD2. Germline CDR1 SQVTM, CDR2 ANQGSEA. This CDR3 is 13 amino acids long. The trim removed 3 bases at V and 4 bases at J, leaving 2 bases unmatched.